These 28 T cell receptor beta chains came from one sample sequenced in a study of T cells in Graves' hyperthyroidism and ophthalmopathy (dated by TCRdb to between 2018 and 2020). The library was produced with multiplex PCR. The run used an Illumina HiSeq 2000. Amplification of TCR beta CDR3 regions was carried out from RNA transcripts. The TCR CDR3 was subjected to a first round of RT-PCR using the HTBI primer set and the Qiagen OneStep RT-PCR kit. Using fastp trimming at Q25 and MiXCR clonotype assembly, TCRdb reanalyzed the public sequencing data and kept in-frame beta chains. Records with the same CDR3 protein are collapsed into one entry carrying the most frequent genes and DNA. The sample table records approximately 570,000 distinct CDR3 sequences; around 20% of these occur just once. The ten biggest clones cover less than 55% of the sample. Sequencing was carried out using blood. The receptors here all came from a man in his forties with Graves' ophthalmopathy.

The sample holds a few counts of this clonotype. With a much larger clone just one base away, this may be a read error. V and J are TRBV7-2 and TRBJ1-1; no clear D gene. In germline, CDR1 is SGHTA, CDR2 FQGNSA. This CDR3 contains 14 residues. In DNA form, the CDR3 reads TGTGCCGGCAGCTTAGCGCTAAGCGTGACTGAAGCTTTCTTT. Translation gives CAGSLALSVTEAFF.

This clonotype was counted at least ten times. The chain has TRBV5-1 and TRBJ2-7; possible D gene TRBD2, 6 bases. From germline, CDR1 is SGHRS and CDR2 YFSETQ. CDR3 size: 13 residues. Trimming took 5 bases from V and 7 from J, leaving 16 bases between them. The CDR3 reads CASRERTAGEQYF. The CDR3 DNA reads as TGCGCCAGCAGAGAAAGGACGGCGGGGGAGCAGTACTTC.

The chain joins TRBV14 to TRBJ2-3; the match to TRBD2 covers 9 bases. Germline CDR1 reads SGHDN; CDR2 reads FVKESK. This CDR3 comprises 16 residues. The junction had 9 bases not matched to a gene; V was cut back by 4 bases and J by 4 bases. The CDR3 DNA follows: TGTGCCAGCAGCCCCCCCCAGCGGGGGGCTCCAGATACGCAGTATTTT. This gives the protein CASSPPQRGAPDTQYF.

The rearrangement links TRBV5-1 to TRBJ2-3; 7 bases map to TRBD1. The CDR3 runs to 15 residues. Germline V gene sequence: CDR1 SGHRS, CDR2 YFSETQ. Germline trimming cut 4 bases from V and 2 bases from J; bases unmatched to any gene: 7. The CDR3: CASSPGQDNTDTQYF. The CDR3 DNA reads TGCGCCAGCAGCCCCGGACAGGATAACACAGATACGCAGTATTTT.

This clonotype has at least ten counts. The V and J genes are TRBV12-3 or TRBV12-4 and TRBJ2-7; 9 positions match TRBD1. The trim removed 5 bases at V and 5 bases at J, leaving 13 bases unmatched. This CDR3 has 16 amino acids. This CDR3 is CASSQHPGQGPHEQYF. The DNA of the CDR3 is TGTGCCAGCAGTCAACACCCGGGACAGGGCCCCCACGAGCAGTACTTC.

V gene TRBV10-3 combines with J gene TRBJ2-7; D unclear. V was clipped by 0 bases and J by 0 bases, with 9 bases between them. The CDR3 is 15 amino acids. Germline CDR1 reads ENHRY; CDR2 reads SYGVKD. The CDR3 loop is CAISESVGSSYEQYF. Here the CDR3 DNA reads TGTGCCATCAGTGAGTCCGTGGGCAGCTCCTACGAGCAGTACTTC.

Concerning this clonotype: A much larger clone is a single base away; this may be a read error. The DNA of the CDR3 is TGTGCCAGCGGCCCAGGTGGAGGGACTAGGGGGAACAATGAGCAGTTCTTC. This codes for CASGPGGGTRGNNEQFF. The chain has TRBV6-1 and TRBJ2-1, with 8 bases lining up with TRBD2. The CDR3 has 17 amino acids. Unmatched junction bases numbered 17, after V lost 8 bases and J lost 5 bases. From germline, CDR1 is MNHNS and CDR2 SASEGT.

This chain uses TRBV4-1 with TRBJ2-2; TRBD1 agrees at 7 bases. This CDR3 is built from 16 residues. V dropped 4 bases and J dropped 0; count of bases not matched to a gene: 5. Germline CDR1 is MGHRA and CDR2 is YSYEKL. The CDR3 spells CASSRVGQTNTGELFF. For the CDR3, the DNA is TGCGCCAGCAGCCGAGTGGGACAGACGAACACCGGGGAGCTGTTTTTT.

As to this clonotype: At one end the junction does not follow the germline gene, possibly because of a read error. V gene TRBV5-1 combines with J gene TRBJ2-3; no reliable D call. CDR1 SGHRS and CDR2 YFSETQ come from the germline V gene. The CDR3 extends over 14 amino acids. This chain's CDR3 is CVSSLGNPTDTQYF. DNA for the CDR3: TGCGTCAGCAGCCTGGGAAATCCGACAGATACGCAGTATTTT.

The table lists this clonotype with a few counts. The chain joins TRBV9 to TRBJ2-1; 8 nucleotides line up with TRBD2. The CDR3 has 17 amino acids. CDR1 and CDR2 (germline): SGDLS, YYNGEE. The V gene end was trimmed by 4 bases and the J gene end by 9 bases; junction bases not matched to a gene: 18. The CDR3 DNA reads TGTGCCAGCAGCTTAGCCGGCACGGGACTAGTGACCGCTGAGCAGTTCTTC. Protein: CASSLAGTGLVTAEQFF.

This clonotype occurred a few times. This chain uses TRBV2 with TRBJ2-1; 9 bases line up with TRBD2. V lost 6 bases, J lost 7 bases, and 13 bases stayed unmatched. Germline V gene lookup returns CDR1 SNHLY and CDR2 FYNNEI. CDR3 size: 16 residues. The CDR3 nucleotides are TGTGCCAGCAGCCCCCCCGGGACTAGCTATTTGAATGAGCAGTTCTTC. This translates into CASSPPGTSYLNEQFF.

This chain links TRBV6-1 with TRBJ1-1; 12 nucleotides agree with TRBD1. The CDR3 covers 18 residues. CDR1 is MNHNS and CDR2 is SASEGT in the germline V gene. The V segment lost 7 bases and the J segment 4 bases; nucleotides outside the gene matches: 16. The CDR3 region is CASINLPGQGALSTEAFF. The CDR3 bases are TGTGCCAGCATTAATTTACCGGGACAGGGGGCGCTATCCACTGAAGCTTTCTTT.

The chain employs TRBV18 and TRBJ1-6; possibly TRBD1 for D (5 bases). From germline, CDR1 is KGHSH and CDR2 LQKENI. V gave up 3 bases and J gave up 8 bases, with 17 bases separating them. The CDR3 covers 16 residues. The CDR3 nucleotides read TGTGCCAGCTCACCCCTACCGGGACCGAGGGATTCACCCCTCCACTTT. Its translation: CASSPLPGPRDSPLHF.

On this clonotype itself: It may be a read error: a sequence one base away is much more abundant. This chain uses TRBV20-1 with TRBJ2-1, with 9 bases fitting TRBD2. CDR3 length equals 16 residues. Germline-derived CDR1 and CDR2 are DFQATT and SNEGSKA (reference sequence). Losses at the gene ends were 2 bases for V and 6 bases for J; bases not matched to a gene: 11. The DNA of the CDR3 is TGCAGTGCTAGACCCCGGGGGCGGGAGGGCCGCAATGAGCAGTTCTTC. This sequence encodes CSARPRGREGRNEQFF.

This clonotype was detected ten times or more. This sequence joins TRBV27 and TRBJ1-1, with a possible D match to TRBD1 (5 bases). Germline V CDR1 and CDR2: MNHEY, SMNVEV (reference sequence). The V gene lost 3 bases and the J gene lost 3 bases, with 8 bases spanning the gap. CDR3 length equals 13 residues. The DNA for the CDR3 is TGTGCCAGCAGTTTTCCGGGACACACTGAAGCTTTCTTT. This translates into CASSFPGHTEAFF.

The chain is built from TRBV13 and TRBJ2-2, with 9 bases that match TRBD2. In germline, CDR1 is PRHDT, CDR2 FYEKMQ (reference sequence). After removal of 3 bases from V and 5 bases from J, the junction contained 4 bases not matched to a gene. The CDR3 is 15 amino acids. CDR3 in amino acids: CASSLFLAGTGELFF. CDR3 DNA sequence: TGTGCCAGCAGCTTGTTTCTAGCGGGGACCGGGGAGCTGTTTTTT.

This clonotype was observed many times. The chain combines TRBV3-1 with TRBJ2-7; the match to TRBD1 covers 7 bases. With 3 bases clipped from V and 2 bases from J, the junction kept 4 bases outside the gene matches. The CDR3 runs to 14 residues. Germline CDR1 LGHDT, CDR2 YNNKEL (reference sequence). In DNA form, the CDR3 reads TGTGCCAGCAGCCAGACAGGGTTACCCTACGAGCAGTACTTC. Amino acid sequence: CASSQTGLPYEQYF.

The chain carries TRBV6-5 and TRBJ2-3; TRBD2 matches at 9 bases. J gave up 2 bases and V 1 base, and 4 bases lay outside the gene matches. Germline loops: CDR1 MNHEY, CDR2 SVGAGI. This CDR3 has 16 residues. CDR3 region: CASSYLTGLATDTQYF. The CDR3 coding sequence is TGTGCCAGCAGTTACTTGACGGGACTAGCCACAGATACGCAGTATTTT.

The chain carries TRBV14 and TRBJ1-2; no definite D call. Germline V lookup: CDR1 SGHDN, CDR2 FVKESK. The CDR3 length is 14 residues. V lost 1 base and J 6 bases, leaving 12 bases between the germline ends. The CDR3 region has the DNA TGTGCCAGCAGCCAAGTGGCCAGAGTAGATGGCTACACCTTC. Its protein product is CASSQVARVDGYTF.

The gene calls are TRBV30 and TRBJ1-3; 11 nucleotides match TRBD1. The CDR3 is 12 residues long. V lost 5 bases, J lost 7 bases, and 1 base stayed unmatched. From germline, CDR1 is GTSNPN and CDR2 SVGIG (reference sequence). CDR3 in amino acids: CAWGDRGNTIYF. The CDR3 region has the DNA TGTGCCTGGGGGGACAGGGGGAACACCATATATTTT.

In its sample, this clonotype was seen a few times. This chain joins TRBV4-2 and TRBJ2-1; D may correspond to TRBD1 or TRBD2 (5 bases each). In germline, CDR1 is LGHNA, CDR2 YNFKEQ. This CDR3 comprises 16 residues. Trimming shortened V by 3 bases and J by 4 bases, and 16 bases separated the two germline ends. The CDR3 region is CASSQATRDGYNEQFF. For the CDR3, the DNA is TGTGCCAGCAGCCAGGCGACCCGGGACGGATACAATGAGCAGTTCTTC.

The chain recombines TRBV9 with TRBJ2-1, with TRBD1 matching over 9 bases. The CDR3 extends over 15 amino acids. V trimming: 3 bases; J trimming: 7 bases; junction bases outside the gene matches: 8. Per the germline V gene, CDR1 is SGDLS and CDR2 is YYNGEE. For the CDR3, the DNA is TGTGCCAGCAGCGCTCCCGGGACAGGGATGAATGAGCAGTTCTTC. Translating it yields CASSAPGTGMNEQFF.

This clonotype was found many times. The rearrangement joins TRBV5-1 to TRBJ1-1; the D is unclear. Germline V gives CDR1 SGHRS, CDR2 YFSETQ. The CDR3 consists of 14 residues. The V gene lost 2 bases and the J gene lost 7 bases, with 15 bases spanning the gap. CDR3 residues: CASSFSGGMDEAFF. In nucleotides, the CDR3 is TGCGCCAGCAGCTTTTCGGGAGGGATGGATGAAGCTTTCTTT.

This clonotype was recorded at least ten times. V usage is TRBV18 and J usage is TRBJ1-2; D call uncertain. The length of the CDR3 is 12 residues. V was trimmed by 2 bases and J by 2 bases, leaving 3 bases between them. Per the germline V gene, CDR1 is KGHSH and CDR2 is LQKENI. CDR3 residues: CASSPENYGYTF. The CDR3 DNA follows: TGTGCCAGCTCACCAGAGAACTATGGCTACACCTTC.

There are many counts of this clonotype. The chain uses TRBV18 and TRBJ2-3; 7 bases match TRBD2. V lost 6 bases, J lost 7 bases, and 7 bases stayed unmatched. Germline V gives CDR1 KGHSH, CDR2 LQKENI. The CDR3 runs to 13 residues. CDR3 amino acids: CASSGGTHNTQYF. The CDR3 DNA reads as TGTGCCAGCTCGGGAGGGACCCACAATACGCAGTATTTT.

J is TRBJ2-6 and V is TRBV19; 15 bases match TRBD2. The CDR3 sequence is 18 residues long. The germline V gene has CDR1 LNHDA and CDR2 SQIVND (reference sequence). Losses at the gene ends were 10 bases for V and 4 bases for J; bases not matched to a gene: 11. The CDR3 nucleotides are TGTGCCACCGCACCGGGACTAGCGGGAGGAAGAGGGGCCAACGTCCTGACTTTC. Translation: CATAPGLAGGRGANVLTF.

As for this clonotype: This may be a read error: a much more frequent sequence differs by one nucleotide. This chain links TRBV7-9 with TRBJ1-2, with no clear D. This CDR3 region has 12 residues. The germline V gene has CDR1 SEHNR and CDR2 FQNEAQ (reference sequence). The CDR3 DNA is TGTGCCAACAGCTTAGATGGGTATGGCTACACCTTC. It specifies CANSLDGYGYTF.

This clonotype was picked up many times. V gene TRBV3-1 combines with J gene TRBJ2-1, with 11 bases identical to TRBD2. The J segment lost 9 bases and the V segment lost 4 bases, leaving 11 bases of the junction unmatched. This CDR3 spans 16 amino acids. Germline lookup yields CDR1 LGHDT and CDR2 YNNKEL (reference sequence). Here the CDR3 DNA reads TGTGCCAGCAGCCTAAGATCGGGACTAGCGGTGAGTGAGCAGTTCTTC. Protein sequence: CASSLRSGLAVSEQFF.